Shown below are 27 T cell receptor beta chains from a single sample sequenced in a study of T cell clonotyping in hematopoietic cell transplantation. As to time point: recipient sample about 28 days before transplant, after cytoreduction. Libraries were prepared by immunoSEQ multiplex PCR; TCRdb keeps only in-frame clonotypes and omits some of them. The profile shows approximately 44,000 clones, about four fifths of them singletons. The sequencing here drew on peripheral blood mononuclear cells, taken before stem cell transplant. The receptor set was obtained from a man in his sixties with myelodysplastic syndrome. Some clones in this sample may be carry-over from other donors' samples.

The CDR3 is CSVGERAGYGYTF. Written as DNA, the CDR3 is TGCAGCGTTGGGGAAAGGGCAGGCTATGGCTACACCTTC. V is TRBV29-1 and J is TRBJ1-2; no definite D call. Germline CDR1 reads SQVTM; CDR2 reads ANQGSEA. The CDR3 extends over 13 amino acids. V lost 4 bases to trimming and J lost 4 bases, with 13 bases between them.

The V gene is TRBV5-1, the J gene TRBJ1-1; 9 bases line up with TRBD1. CDR3 length: 14 residues. The germline V gene has CDR1 SGHRS and CDR2 YFSETQ. Germline trimming cut 3 bases from V and 5 bases from J; bases unmatched to any gene: 5. CDR3: CASSSGQGRTEAFF. The DNA of the CDR3 is TGCGCCAGCAGCTCCGGACAGGGGAGGACTGAAGCTTTCTTT.

The chain links TRBV7-9 to TRBJ2-2; TRBD2 agrees at 8 bases. Germline V gene lookup returns CDR1 SEHNR and CDR2 FQNEAQ (reference sequence). The CDR3 is 18 amino acids. V shed 5 bases and J 6 bases; nucleotides not matched to a gene: 17. Here the CDR3 reads CASSGRLAGNSDPGELFF. The CDR3 DNA reads as TGTGCCAGCAGCGGCCGGTTAGCGGGGAATTCCGATCCCGGGGAGCTGTTTTTT.

This rearrangement joins TRBV7-3 to TRBJ2-2; D is possibly TRBD2 (6 bases). V was pared by 2 bases and J by 3 bases, with 13 bases between. Germline assignment: CDR1 SGHTA and CDR2 FQGTGA. This CDR3 comprises 16 residues. Here the CDR3 DNA reads TGTGCCAGCAGCTTATTGGCGGGCGGGGACACCGGGGAGCTGTTTTTT. This codes for CASSLLAGGDTGELFF. The variable domain in full, completed from reference TRBV7-3 and TRBJ2-2, reads GAGVSQTPSNKVTEKGKYVELRCDPISGHTALYWYRQSLGQGPEFLIYFQGTGAADDSGLPNDRFFAVRPEGSVSTLKIQRTERGDSAVYLCASSLLAGGDTGELFFGEGSRLTVL.

DNA of the CDR3: TGTGCCAGCAGCCCAACTACCTCCTCCTACAATGAGCAGTTCTTC. As protein: CASSPTTSSYNEQFF. The chain is built from TRBV11-2 and TRBJ2-1; the D is unclear. V was trimmed by 5 bases and J by 0 bases, leaving 11 bases between them. Looked up from germline, CDR1 is SGHAT and CDR2 is FQNNGV. CDR3 length: 15 amino acids.

This clone was counted a single time. The chain recombines TRBV2 with TRBJ2-7; D tentatively fits TRBD1 or TRBD2 (5 bases each). This CDR3 has 14 residues. Trimming shortened V by 5 bases and J by 2 bases, and 13 bases separated the two germline ends. In germline, CDR1 is SNHLY, CDR2 FYNNEI. CDR3 amino acids: CASSLRDATYEQYF. The CDR3 DNA is TGTGCCAGCAGTCTTAGGGACGCTACCTACGAGCAGTACTTC.

The chain recombines TRBV7-2 with TRBJ1-6; D is perhaps TRBD1 (6 bases). V lost 5 bases, J lost 3 bases, and 17 bases lay in between. Germline V lookup: CDR1 SGHTA, CDR2 FQGNSA. The CDR3 consists of 17 residues. In nucleotides, the CDR3 is TGTGCCAGCAGCCCACCCGGACAGTTCAACTATAATTCACCCCTCCACTTT. It yields the protein CASSPPGQFNYNSPLHF.

V is TRBV5-1 and J is TRBJ2-7; TRBD1 matches at 8 bases. From germline, CDR1 is SGHRS and CDR2 YFSETQ. J lost 0 bases, V lost 4 bases, and 6 bases had no gene match. The CDR3 has 15 residues. CDR3 protein: CASSPRDRSSYEQYF. The CDR3 DNA follows: TGCGCCAGCAGCCCCCGGGACAGGAGCTCCTACGAGCAGTACTTC.

The rearrangement uses TRBV5-4 and TRBJ1-1; D not certain. The ends were cut back, 0 bases at V and 1 base at J, with 4 bases in the middle. The germline V gene has CDR1 SGHNT and CDR2 YYREEE (reference sequence). The CDR3 covers 13 residues. In DNA form, the CDR3 reads TGTGCCAGCAGCTTGGAAGCGAACACTGAAGCTTTCTTT. Its protein product is CASSLEANTEAFF. The variable domain in full, with the rest retrieved from reference TRBV5-4 and TRBJ1-1, is ETGVTQSPTHLIKTRGQQVTLRCSSQSGHNTVSWYQQALGQGPQFIFQYYREEENGRGNFPPRFSGLQFPNYSSELNVNALELDDSALYLCASSLEANTEAFFGQGTRLTVV.

The CDR3 coding sequence is TGCAGCCCCGTCGGAGTCGGGACCCAGTACTTC. It is translated as CSPVGVGTQYF. This chain uses TRBV20-1 with TRBJ2-5; D unclear. Germline CDR1 and CDR2: DFQATT and SNEGSKA (reference sequence). This CDR3 contains 11 residues.

The CDR3 here is CASSQSDRTHSNQPQHF. Written as DNA, the CDR3 is TGCGCCAGCAGTCAATCGGACAGAACCCATAGCAATCAGCCCCAGCATTTT. The chain couples TRBV23-1 to TRBJ1-5; D might be TRBD1 (6 bases). TRBV23-1 is an open reading frame, and its role is uncertain. The V end was cut by 0 bases, the J end by 0 bases, with 12 bases between. This CDR3 is built from 17 residues.

The chain links TRBV27 to TRBJ2-2, with 8 positions matching TRBD1. Germline V gene sequence: CDR1 MNHEY, CDR2 SMNVEV (reference sequence). J was trimmed by 0 bases and V by 8 bases; bases with no gene match: 5. There are 15 residues in the CDR3. The chain's CDR3 is CASQRQGTNTGELFF. In DNA form, the CDR3 reads TGTGCCAGCCAAAGACAGGGGACGAACACCGGGGAGCTGTTTTTT.

The V gene is TRBV7-2, the J gene TRBJ1-4, with 7 bases matching TRBD1. CDR1 and CDR2 from the germline V gene are SGHTA and FQGNSA. CDR3 length: 19 amino acids. Losses at the gene ends were 6 bases for V and 0 bases for J; bases not matched to a gene: 16. CDR3 nucleotide sequence: TGTGCCAGCAGTCATACAGGGGTAATGGGGAGAGCAACTAATGAAAAACTGTTTTTT. Translating it yields CASSHTGVMGRATNEKLFF. Based on the CDR3 plus reference TRBV7-2 and TRBJ1-4, the full variable domain is GAGVSQSPSNKVTEKGKDVELRCDPISGHTALYWYRQSLGQGLEFLIYFQGNSAPDKSGLPSDRFSAERTGGSVSTLTIQRTQQEDSAVYLCASSHTGVMGRATNEKLFFGSGTQLSVL.

The chain uses TRBV15 and TRBJ1-5; D is possibly TRBD1 (5 bases). Trimming removed 5 bases from V and 10 bases from J, with 15 bases in between. CDR3 length: 13 residues. The germline V gene has CDR1 LNHNV and CDR2 YYDKDF (reference sequence). This chain's CDR3 is CATSFWGGEPQHF. CDR3 nucleotides: TGTGCCACCAGCTTTTGGGGGGGGGAACCCCAGCATTTT.

This rearrangement joins TRBV28 to TRBJ1-2; tentatively, D is TRBD1 (6 bases). The germline gives CDR1 MDHEN, CDR2 SYDVKM. V shed 5 bases and J shed 5 bases, with 9 bases lying between them. CDR3 length equals 12 residues. The CDR3 loop is CASSTGFYGYTF. DNA for the CDR3: TGTGCCAGCAGTACAGGGTTTTATGGCTACACCTTC.

V usage is TRBV6-5 and J usage is TRBJ2-7; D is undetermined. Trimming took 6 bases from V and 2 from J, leaving 17 bases between them. This CDR3 has 15 residues. Germline V gives CDR1 MNHEY, CDR2 SVGAGI. The CDR3 region is CASSVSWTYTYEQYF. In DNA form, the CDR3 reads TGTGCCAGCAGCGTTAGTTGGACGTACACCTACGAGCAGTACTTC.

V gene TRBV30 combines with J gene TRBJ1-5; D may be TRBD1 (5 bases). Trimming pared 1 base from V and 2 bases from J, leaving 12 bases between. The CDR3 runs to 15 residues. In germline, CDR1 is GTSNPN, CDR2 SVGIG (reference sequence). CDR3 DNA: TGTGCCTGGAGTGCGGGACTTCGTCGCAATCAGCCCCAGCATTTT. It encodes CAWSAGLRRNQPQHF.

V usage is TRBV6-5 and J usage is TRBJ1-1, with no clear D. The germline V gene encodes CDR1 MNHEY and CDR2 SVGAGI. There are 15 residues in the CDR3. The V and J ends lost 0 bases and 5 bases respectively, with 13 bases between them. The CDR3, as DNA: TGTGCCAGCAGTTACTCCCTCGCACGGGCTACTGAAGCTTTCTTT. Translating it yields CASSYSLARATEAFF.

The rearrangement joins TRBV4-2 to TRBJ2-7; D call uncertain. Between the trimmed V and J ends, which lost 1 base and 4 bases, there was a span of 8 bases. Germline V gives CDR1 LGHNA, CDR2 YNFKEQ. The CDR3 loop spans 13 amino acids. The CDR3 region is CASSQARNYEQYF. As DNA, the CDR3 is TGTGCCAGCAGCCAAGCTAGGAATTACGAGCAGTACTTC.

The table lists this clone with a few counts. The chain combines TRBV9 with TRBJ1-1; D unclear. The CDR3 has 15 amino acids. Germline V gene sequence: CDR1 SGDLS, CDR2 YYNGEE. V was trimmed by 0 bases and J by 0 bases, leaving 9 bases between them. CDR3 residues: CASSVDVVLNTEAFF. The CDR3, as DNA: TGTGCCAGCAGCGTAGACGTGGTACTGAACACTGAAGCTTTCTTT. Filled out from reference TRBV9 and TRBJ1-1, the complete variable domain reads DSGVTQTPKHLITATGQRVTLRCSPRSGDLSVYWYQQSLDQGLQFLIQYYNGEERAKGNILERFSAQQFPDLHSELNLSSLELGDSALYFCASSVDVVLNTEAFFGQGTRLTVV.

V and J are TRBV15 and TRBJ1-5, with D possibly matching TRBD1 (5 bases). The CDR3 totals 17 residues. V shed 0 bases and J shed 3 bases, with 15 bases lying between them. Germline lookup yields CDR1 LNHNV and CDR2 YYDKDF (reference sequence). CDR3 coding DNA: TGTGCCACCAGCAGAGATCGGGCGGGGACGACCAATCAGCCCCAGCATTTT. Protein product: CATSRDRAGTTNQPQHF.

This clone appeared a few times. The genes are TRBV27 and TRBJ1-6; D is ambiguous. This CDR3 has 13 amino acids. The germline CDR1 and CDR2 sequences are MNHEY and SMNVEV (reference sequence). The V end was cut by 10 bases, the J end by 7 bases, with 14 bases between. The CDR3 DNA reads as TGTGCCACCCCAAGGGTTGGAAATTCACCCCTCCACTTT. This codes for CATPRVGNSPLHF.

The chain has TRBV11-2 and TRBJ1-1; D perhaps matches TRBD1 (6 bases). From germline, CDR1 is SGHAT and CDR2 FQNNGV. The CDR3 covers 14 residues. V was shortened by 5 bases and J by 4 bases, with 14 bases between the two germline ends. The CDR3 sequence: CASSARTEATEAFF. The CDR3 bases are TGTGCCAGCAGCGCCCGGACAGAGGCCACTGAAGCTTTCTTT.

The chain employs TRBV7-2 and TRBJ1-2; 9 bases fit TRBD1. With 7 bases clipped from V and 1 base from J, the junction kept 4 bases outside the gene matches. Looked up from germline, CDR1 is SGHTA and CDR2 is FQGNSA. There are 14 residues in the CDR3. The CDR3 DNA is TGTGCCAGCACCACGACAGGGGGTAACTATGGCTACACCTTC. It translates to CASTTTGGNYGYTF.

The chain couples TRBV7-9 to TRBJ1-5; tentative D call: TRBD1 (6 bases). Trimming took off 1 base at V and 4 bases at J, with 11 bases between the two ends. CDR3 size: 15 residues. The germline V gene has CDR1 SEHNR and CDR2 FQNEAQ (reference sequence). In nucleotides, the CDR3 is TGTGCCAGCAGCTTAGGAGTAGGGGGAAATCAGCCCCAGCATTTT. Its protein is CASSLGVGGNQPQHF.

V is TRBV5-1 and J is TRBJ2-5, with TRBD1 identical over 11 bases. Germline values: CDR1 SGHRS, CDR2 YFSETQ. The V and J ends lost 0 bases and 5 bases, in that order; junction bases with no gene match: 6. CDR3 length: 16 residues. The CDR3 DNA sequence: TGCGCCAGCAGCTTGGATGGGACAGGGGGTTCGGAGACCCAGTACTTC. Amino acids: CASSLDGTGGSETQYF.

V gene TRBV7-2 combines with J gene TRBJ2-3; D not certain. The CDR3 runs to 14 residues. V was cut by 1 base and J by 5 bases, with 10 bases left in between. CDR1 and CDR2 from the germline V gene are SGHTA and FQGNSA. The CDR3 loop reads CASSLGVARDTQYF. The CDR3 DNA sequence: TGTGCCAGCAGCTTAGGGGTCGCCAGAGATACGCAGTATTTT.